The T cell receptor (beta chain) under discussion was sequenced for a study of T cell responses to AZD1222 COVID-19 vaccine. Study findings and constraints: Females made up more of the donors, who were largely white British, and clonal diversity may have come out too low. Repertoire sampling was restricted to post-peak T cell response timepoints. At baseline, seropositivity was found in only a handful of AZD1222 recipients. Close to half of spike-specific TCRs reportedly recognize unmutated variant regions.

For this clone: Its antigen is not identified.

Profiled with immunoSEQ multiplex PCR; TCRdb holds only in-frame clones, not every one. The sample has about 140,000 clones, about 90% seen once. This CDR3 comprises 16 residues. The germline CDR1 and CDR2 sequences are MGHDK and SYGVNS. J lost 3 bases, V lost 8 bases, and 14 bases had no gene match. This rearrangement joins TRBV25-1 to TRBJ1-2; 8 bases map to TRBD1. The clonotype comes from an adult who received the MenACWY meningococcal vaccine as a control. This sample comprised peripheral blood, obtained 28 days after the second dose of the MenACWY control vaccine. The CDR3 loop reads CASPTGGAGADYGYTF. DNA for the CDR3: TGTGCCAGCCCCACAGGGGGGGCAGGGGCGGACTATGGCTACACCTTC.